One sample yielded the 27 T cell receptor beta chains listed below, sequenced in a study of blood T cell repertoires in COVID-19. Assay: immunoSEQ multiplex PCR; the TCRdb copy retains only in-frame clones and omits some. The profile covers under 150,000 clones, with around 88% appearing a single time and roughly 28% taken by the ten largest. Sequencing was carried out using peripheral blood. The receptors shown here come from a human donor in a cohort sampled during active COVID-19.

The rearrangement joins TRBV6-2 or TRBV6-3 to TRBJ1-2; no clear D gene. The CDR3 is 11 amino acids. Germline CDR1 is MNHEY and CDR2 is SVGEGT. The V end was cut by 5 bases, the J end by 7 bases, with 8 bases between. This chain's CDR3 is CASSTGSGYTF. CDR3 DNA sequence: TGTGCCAGCAGTACCGGTTCTGGCTACACCTTC.

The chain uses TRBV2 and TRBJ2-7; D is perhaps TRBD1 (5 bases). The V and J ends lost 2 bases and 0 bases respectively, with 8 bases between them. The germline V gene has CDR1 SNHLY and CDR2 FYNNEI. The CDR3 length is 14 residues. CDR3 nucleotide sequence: TGTGCCAGCAGTGAACAAGGGGCCTCCTACGAGCAGTACTTC. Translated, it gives CASSEQGASYEQYF.

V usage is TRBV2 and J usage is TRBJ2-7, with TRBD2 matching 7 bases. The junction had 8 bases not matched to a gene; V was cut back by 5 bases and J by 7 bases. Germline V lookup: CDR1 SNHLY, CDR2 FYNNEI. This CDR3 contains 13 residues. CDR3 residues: CASSSVTGGEQYF. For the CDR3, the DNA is TGTGCCAGCAGTTCAGTGACCGGGGGGGAGCAGTACTTC.

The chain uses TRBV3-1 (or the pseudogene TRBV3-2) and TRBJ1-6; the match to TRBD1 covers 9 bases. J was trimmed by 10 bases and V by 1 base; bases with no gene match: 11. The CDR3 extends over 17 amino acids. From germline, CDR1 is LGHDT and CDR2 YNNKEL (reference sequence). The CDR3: CASSQVSSGTGRSPLHF. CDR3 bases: TGTGCCAGCAGCCAAGTTAGTTCAGGGACAGGGAGGTCACCCCTCCACTTT.

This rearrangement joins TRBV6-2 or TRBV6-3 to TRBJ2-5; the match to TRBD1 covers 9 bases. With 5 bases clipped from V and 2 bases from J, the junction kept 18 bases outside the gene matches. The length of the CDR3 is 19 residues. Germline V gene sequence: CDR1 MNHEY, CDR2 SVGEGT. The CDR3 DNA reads TGTGCCAGCAGTCCAGCCCGATCCACCGGGACAGGGCCACAAGAGACCCAGTACTTC. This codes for CASSPARSTGTGPQETQYF.

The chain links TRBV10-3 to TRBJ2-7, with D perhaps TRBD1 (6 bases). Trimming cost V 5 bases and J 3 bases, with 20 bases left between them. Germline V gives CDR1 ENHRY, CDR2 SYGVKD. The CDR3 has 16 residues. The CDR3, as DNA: TGTGCCATCAGTCCGAACCCCCGGGACAAGAGCTACGAGCAGTACTTC. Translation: CAISPNPRDKSYEQYF.

The CDR3 DNA reads TGTGCCAGCAGCCTAAACAGGGGGTTACTGGGGGGCTACACCTTC. Encoded protein: CASSLNRGLLGGYTF. The gene calls are TRBV2 and TRBJ1-2, with 8 positions matching TRBD1. The CDR3 is 15 residues long. The germline V gene encodes CDR1 SNHLY and CDR2 FYNNEI. Unmatched junction bases numbered 14, after V lost 6 bases and J lost 8 bases.

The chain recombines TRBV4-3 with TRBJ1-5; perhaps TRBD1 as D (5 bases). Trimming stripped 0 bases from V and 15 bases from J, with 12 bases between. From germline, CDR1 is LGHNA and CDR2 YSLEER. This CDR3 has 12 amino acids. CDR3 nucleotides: TGCGCCAGCAGCCAAGATCAGGCGGGACGGCATTTT. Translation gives CASSQDQAGRHF.

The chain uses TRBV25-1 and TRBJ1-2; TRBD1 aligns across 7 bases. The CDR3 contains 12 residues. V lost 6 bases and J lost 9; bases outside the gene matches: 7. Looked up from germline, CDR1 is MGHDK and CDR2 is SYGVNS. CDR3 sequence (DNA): TGTGCCAGCAGACAAGGGGGCGATCGCTACACCTTC. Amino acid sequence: CASRQGGDRYTF.

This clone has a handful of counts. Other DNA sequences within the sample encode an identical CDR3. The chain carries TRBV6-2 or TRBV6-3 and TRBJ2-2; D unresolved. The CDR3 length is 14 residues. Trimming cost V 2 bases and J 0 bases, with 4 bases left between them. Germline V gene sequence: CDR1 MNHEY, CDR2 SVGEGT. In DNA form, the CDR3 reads TGTGCCAGCAGTTACCCAGCGAACACCGGGGAGCTGTTTTTT. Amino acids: CASSYPANTGELFF.

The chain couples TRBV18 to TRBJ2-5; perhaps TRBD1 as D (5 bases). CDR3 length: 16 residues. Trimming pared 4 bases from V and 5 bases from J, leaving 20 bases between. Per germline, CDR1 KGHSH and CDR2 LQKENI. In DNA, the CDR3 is TGTGCCAGCTCACAATCCCTGGCAGGGATAGACGAGACCCAGTACTTC. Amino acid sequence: CASSQSLAGIDETQYF.

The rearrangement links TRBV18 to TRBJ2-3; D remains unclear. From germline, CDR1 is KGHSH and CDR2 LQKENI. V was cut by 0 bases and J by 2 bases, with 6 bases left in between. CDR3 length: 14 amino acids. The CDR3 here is CASSPPALTDTQYF. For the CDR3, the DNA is TGTGCCAGCTCACCACCGGCCCTCACAGATACGCAGTATTTT.

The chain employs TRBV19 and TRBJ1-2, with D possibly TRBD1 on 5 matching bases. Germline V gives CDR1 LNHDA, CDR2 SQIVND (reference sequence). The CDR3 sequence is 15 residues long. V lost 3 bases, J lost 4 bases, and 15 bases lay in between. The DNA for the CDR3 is TGTGCCAGTAGTATGAGCTTCCAGGGAGGCTATGGCTACACCTTC. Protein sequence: CASSMSFQGGYGYTF.

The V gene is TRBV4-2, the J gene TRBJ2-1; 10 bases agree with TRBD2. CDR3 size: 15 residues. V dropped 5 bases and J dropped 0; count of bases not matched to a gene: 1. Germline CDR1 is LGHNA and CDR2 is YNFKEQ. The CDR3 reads CASSERGGSYNEQFF. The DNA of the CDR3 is TGTGCCAGCAGCGAGCGGGGGGGCTCCTACAATGAGCAGTTCTTC.

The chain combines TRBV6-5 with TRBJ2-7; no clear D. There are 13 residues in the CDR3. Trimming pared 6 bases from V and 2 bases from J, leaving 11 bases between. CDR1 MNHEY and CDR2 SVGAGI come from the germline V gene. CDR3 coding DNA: TGTGCCAGCAGCCCCCCAGGCCCCTACGAGCAGTACTTC. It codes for CASSPPGPYEQYF.

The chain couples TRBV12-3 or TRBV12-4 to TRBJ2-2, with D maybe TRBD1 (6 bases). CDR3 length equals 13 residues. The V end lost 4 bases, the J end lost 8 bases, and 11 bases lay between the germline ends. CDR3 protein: CASSSGTLGELFF. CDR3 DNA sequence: TGTGCCAGCAGTTCCGGGACATTAGGGGAGCTGTTTTTT.

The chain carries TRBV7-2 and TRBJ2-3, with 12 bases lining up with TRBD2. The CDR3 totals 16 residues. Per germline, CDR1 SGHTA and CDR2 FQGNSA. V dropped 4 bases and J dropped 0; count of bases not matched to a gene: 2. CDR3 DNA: TGTGCCAGCAGCTGGCTAGCGGGGGGGAGCACAGATACGCAGTATTTT. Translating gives CASSWLAGGSTDTQYF.

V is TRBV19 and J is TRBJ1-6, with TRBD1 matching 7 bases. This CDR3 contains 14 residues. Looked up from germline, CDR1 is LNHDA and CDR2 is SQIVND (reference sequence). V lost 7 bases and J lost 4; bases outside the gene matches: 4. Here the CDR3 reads CASKRDSYNSPLHF. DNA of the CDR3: TGTGCCAGTAAACGGGACAGTTATAATTCACCCCTCCACTTT.

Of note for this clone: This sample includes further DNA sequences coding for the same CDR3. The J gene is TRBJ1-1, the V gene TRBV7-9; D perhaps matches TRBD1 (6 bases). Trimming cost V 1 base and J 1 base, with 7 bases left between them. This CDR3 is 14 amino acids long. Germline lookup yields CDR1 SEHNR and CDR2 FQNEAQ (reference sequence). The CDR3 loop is CASSLGQANTEAFF. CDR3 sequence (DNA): TGTGCCAGCAGCTTAGGACAGGCGAACACTGAAGCTTTCTTT.

CDR3 sequence reads: CASRGDLTGELFF. The CDR3 nucleotides read TGCGCCAGCAGGGGCGATTTGACCGGGGAGCTGTTTTTT. This chain links TRBV5-1 with TRBJ2-2; D uncertain. From germline, CDR1 is SGHRS and CDR2 YFSETQ. Trimming shortened V by 5 bases and J by 5 bases, and 10 bases separated the two germline ends. The CDR3 runs to 13 residues.

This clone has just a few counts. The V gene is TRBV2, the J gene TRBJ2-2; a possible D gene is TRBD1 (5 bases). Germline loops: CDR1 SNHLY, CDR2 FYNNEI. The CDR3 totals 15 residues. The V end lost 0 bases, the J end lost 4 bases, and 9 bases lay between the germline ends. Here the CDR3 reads CASSEAGQGTGELFF. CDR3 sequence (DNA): TGTGCCAGCAGTGAAGCTGGTCAGGGCACCGGGGAGCTGTTTTTT.

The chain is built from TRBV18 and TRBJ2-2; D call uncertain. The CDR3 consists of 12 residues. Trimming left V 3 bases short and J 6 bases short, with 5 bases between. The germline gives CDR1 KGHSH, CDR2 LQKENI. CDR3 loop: CASSPSSGELFF. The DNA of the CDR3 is TGTGCCAGCTCACCGAGTTCCGGGGAGCTGTTTTTT.

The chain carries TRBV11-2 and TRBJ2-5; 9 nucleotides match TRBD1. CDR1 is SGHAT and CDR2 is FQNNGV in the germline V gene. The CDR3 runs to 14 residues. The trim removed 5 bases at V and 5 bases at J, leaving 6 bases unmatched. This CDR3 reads CASSVGQGGETQYF. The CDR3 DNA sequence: TGTGCCAGCAGCGTGGGACAGGGCGGGGAGACCCAGTACTTC.

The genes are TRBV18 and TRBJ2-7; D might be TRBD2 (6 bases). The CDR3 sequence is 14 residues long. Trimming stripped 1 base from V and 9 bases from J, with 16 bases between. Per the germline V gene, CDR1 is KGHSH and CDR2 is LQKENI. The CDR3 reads CASSPRRERLGQYF. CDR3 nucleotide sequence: TGTGCCAGCTCACCACGGAGGGAAAGACTGGGGCAGTACTTC.

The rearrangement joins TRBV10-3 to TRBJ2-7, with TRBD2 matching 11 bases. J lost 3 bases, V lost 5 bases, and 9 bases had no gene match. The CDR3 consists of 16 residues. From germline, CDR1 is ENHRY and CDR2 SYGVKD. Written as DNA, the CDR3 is TGTGCCATCAGTACTAGCGGGGGAGGGAAAAGCTACGAGCAGTACTTC. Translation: CAISTSGGGKSYEQYF.

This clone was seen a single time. The CDR3 here is CASSLTAGGPAQFF. Written as DNA, the CDR3 is TGTGCCAGCAGCTTAACAGCGGGGGGGCCAGCGCAGTTCTTC. This sequence joins TRBV7-2 and TRBJ2-1, with 10 bases lining up with TRBD2. The ends lost 2 bases at V and 12 bases at J; junction bases unmatched: 7. The CDR3 consists of 14 residues. CDR1 is SGHTA and CDR2 is FQGNSA in the germline V gene.

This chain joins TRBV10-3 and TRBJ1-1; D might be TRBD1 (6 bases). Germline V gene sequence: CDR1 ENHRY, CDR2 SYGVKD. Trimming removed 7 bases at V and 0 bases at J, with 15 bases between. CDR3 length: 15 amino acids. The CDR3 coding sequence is TGTGCCATCAAAGCTAAGGACAGCCTGAACACTGAAGCTTTCTTT. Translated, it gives CAIKAKDSLNTEAFF.